The source of this T cell receptor (beta chain) is a study of OX40 agonist ivuxolimab in advanced cancers. As for the study in general: With ivuxolimab, an agonistic anti-OX40 (CD134) antibody, patients were treated. Checkpoint inhibitors had been given previously to around 38% of patients.

A word on this clone: Its antigen is unidentified.

Study conclusions and caveats: Among T cells, CD8+ cells averaged more expanded clones than CD4+ cells.

V was cut by 1 base and J by 7 bases, with 11 bases left in between. Germline CDR1 and CDR2: SGHKS and YYEKEE (reference sequence). CDR3 size: 14 residues. Some clones are missing from TCRdb's copy, which holds only in-frame ones; the method was immunoSEQ multiplex PCR. This table holds under 100,000 clones, about 85% found once. This receptor was obtained from an adult with an advanced solid tumor such as melanoma, head and neck, liver or kidney cancer. The source material was CD4+ or CD8+ T cells sorted from blood, sampled in a trial of the OX40 agonist ivuxolimab. The chain is built from TRBV5-5 and TRBJ2-2; D is unclear. In DNA, the CDR3 is TGTGCCAGCAGCTTGACTTCCCAAGACGGGGAGCTGTTTTTT. Its protein is CASSLTSQDGELFF.